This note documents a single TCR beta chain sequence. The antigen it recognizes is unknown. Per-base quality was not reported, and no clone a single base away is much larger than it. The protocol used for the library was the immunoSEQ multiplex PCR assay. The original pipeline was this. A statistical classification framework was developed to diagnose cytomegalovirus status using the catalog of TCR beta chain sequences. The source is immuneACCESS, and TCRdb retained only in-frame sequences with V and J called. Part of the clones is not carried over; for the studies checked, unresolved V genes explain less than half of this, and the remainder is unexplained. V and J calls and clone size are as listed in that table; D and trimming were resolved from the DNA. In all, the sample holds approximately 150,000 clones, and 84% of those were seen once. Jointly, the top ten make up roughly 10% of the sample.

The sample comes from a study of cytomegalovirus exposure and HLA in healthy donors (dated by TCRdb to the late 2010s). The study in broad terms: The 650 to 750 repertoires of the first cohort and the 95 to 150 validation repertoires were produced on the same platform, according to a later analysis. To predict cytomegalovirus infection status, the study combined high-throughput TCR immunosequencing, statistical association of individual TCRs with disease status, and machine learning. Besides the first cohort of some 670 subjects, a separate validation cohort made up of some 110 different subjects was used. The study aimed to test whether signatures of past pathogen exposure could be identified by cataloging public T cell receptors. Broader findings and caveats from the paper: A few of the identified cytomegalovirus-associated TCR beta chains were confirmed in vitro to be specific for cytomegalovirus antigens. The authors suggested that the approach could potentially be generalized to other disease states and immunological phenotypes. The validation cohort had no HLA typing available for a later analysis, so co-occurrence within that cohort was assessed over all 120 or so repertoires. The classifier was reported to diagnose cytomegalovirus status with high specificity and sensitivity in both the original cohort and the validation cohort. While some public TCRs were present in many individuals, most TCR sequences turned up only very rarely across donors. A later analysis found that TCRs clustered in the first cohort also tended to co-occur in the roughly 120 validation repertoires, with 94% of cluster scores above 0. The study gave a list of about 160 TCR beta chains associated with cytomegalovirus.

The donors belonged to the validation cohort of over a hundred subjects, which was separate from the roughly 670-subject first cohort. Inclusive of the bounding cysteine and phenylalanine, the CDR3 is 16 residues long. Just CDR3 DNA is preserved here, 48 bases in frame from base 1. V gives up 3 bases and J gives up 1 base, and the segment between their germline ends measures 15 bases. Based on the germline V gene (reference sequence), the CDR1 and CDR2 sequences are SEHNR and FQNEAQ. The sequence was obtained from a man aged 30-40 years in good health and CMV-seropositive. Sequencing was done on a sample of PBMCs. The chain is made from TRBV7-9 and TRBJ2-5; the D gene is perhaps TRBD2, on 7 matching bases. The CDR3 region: CASSLGGGPLQETQYF. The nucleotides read TGTGCCAGCAGCTTGGGCGGGGGCCCTCTCCAAGAGACCCAGTACTTC.